This T cell receptor (beta chain) appears in the sequencing data of a study of blood T cell repertoires in COVID-19. Study details: Nucleic acid was either cDNA or gDNA, and it came from T cells, B-cell-depleted T cells, or PBMCs.

In the source study's methods: Amplification of reference gene primers was used by the study to estimate nucleated cell counts. Sequencing used immunoSEQ multiplex PCR; TCRdb keeps in-frame clones, though not all of them. V and J calls and clone size are as listed in that table; D and trimming were resolved from the DNA. The sample records about 62,000 clones, 85% to 90% being singletons. Patients at the Seattle site were enrolled during active infection and followed longitudinally. The ends lost 6 bases at V and 5 bases at J; junction bases unmatched: 3. Germline CDR1 KGHDR, CDR2 SFDVKD. This CDR3 comprises 13 residues.

The clonotype originates from an older woman with COVID-19, enrolled during active disease. The specimen was peripheral blood. The rearrangement links TRBV24-1 to TRBJ2-3; 8 nucleotides match TRBD2. The CDR3 here is CATSLTSGDTQYF. The CDR3 region has the DNA TGTGCCACCAGTTTAACTAGCGGAGATACGCAGTATTTT.